This T cell receptor beta chain comes out of a study of CD8+CD57+ T cells in acquired aplastic anemia. Study details: The DNA of sorted CD4+ and CD8+ cells averaged roughly 3.2 ug. Study-wide results and caveats: There were roughly 30 CD8+ CDR3 sequences that occurred in both patients and controls.

Patients chosen for sequencing had CD8+CD57+ cells that had expanded, as shown by flow cytometry. Using genomic DNA as the template, TCR beta VDJ and CDR3 profiling was carried out. A single record per CDR3 protein comes from TCRdb applying MiXCR to the reads. The sample lists 190,000 or so distinct CDR3 sequences; roughly 50% were seen once. A word on this clonotype: What it binds is not known.

This TCR derives from a human donor with aplastic anemia. Sequencing used sorted CD4+, CD8+, or CD8+CD57+ T cells (not recorded which) from PBMCs.

Here the CDR3 DNA reads TGTGCCAGCAGCCCCGGGGGTATTATAGCTAACTATGGCTACACCTTC. Amino acids: CASSPGGIIANYGYTF. The chain employs TRBV6-6 and TRBJ1-2; D perhaps matches TRBD1 (5 bases). The CDR3 length is 16 residues. CDR1 is MNHNY, CDR2 SVGAGI, per germline (reference sequence). V was clipped by 6 bases and J by 0 bases, with 17 bases between them.